Each of the 17 T cell receptor beta chains below was sequenced from the same sample in a study of vaccination effects on CD4 cells after COVID-19. For these receptors, no antigen is known. Upon completion of roughly ten days in culture, CD4+ T cells were isolated. Only in-frame clones appear in the TCRdb table, and some are missing; sequencing was by immunoSEQ multiplex PCR. Here the sample spans 25,000 to 35,000 clones, less than 85% being singletons. This material consisted of CD4+ T cells from PBMCs cultured without peptide, taken before COVID-19 vaccination. These receptors were collected from a human donor who received a COVID-19 vaccine.

V and J are TRBV6-1 and TRBJ2-1; 8 positions match TRBD1. Germline values: CDR1 MNHNS, CDR2 SASEGT. The ends lost 4 bases at V and 8 bases at J; junction bases unmatched: 13. This CDR3 contains 16 residues. CDR3 in amino acids: CASSAKQGVQGDEQFF. Here the CDR3 DNA reads TGTGCCAGCAGTGCCAAACAGGGGGTTCAGGGGGATGAGCAGTTCTTC.

V and J are TRBV19 and TRBJ2-5, with D possibly matching TRBD2 (6 bases). The germline V gene encodes CDR1 LNHDA and CDR2 SQIVND (reference sequence). Trimming pared 1 base from V and 2 bases from J, leaving 11 bases between. The CDR3 contains 15 residues. The CDR3 DNA reads as TGTGCCAGTAGTATAGGCGGGGCCCCTCAAGAGACCCAGTACTTC. Its protein product is CASSIGGAPQETQYF.

V is TRBV19 and J is TRBJ1-4; 8 positions match TRBD1. The CDR3 covers 15 residues. The V segment lost 10 bases and the J segment 8 bases; nucleotides outside the gene matches: 15. From germline, CDR1 is LNHDA and CDR2 SQIVND (reference sequence). In DNA, the CDR3 is TGTGCCACCGTAAATAAACAGGGGGTTAACGAAAAACTGTTTTTT. Encoded protein: CATVNKQGVNEKLFF. Full variable domain (remainder filled in from reference TRBV19 and TRBJ1-4): DGGITQSPKYLFRKEGQNVTLSCEQNLNHDAMYWYRQDPGQGLRLIYYSQIVNDFQKGDIAEGYSVSREKKESFPLTVTSAQKNPTAFYLCATVNKQGVNEKLFFGSGTQLSVL.

The chain is built from TRBV6-2 or TRBV6-3 and TRBJ2-7, with unresolved D. The CDR3 consists of 15 residues. Trimming stripped 3 bases from V and 2 bases from J, with 14 bases between. CDR1 is MNHEY and CDR2 is SVGEGT in the germline V gene. The CDR3 region is CASSYDSSATYEQYF. CDR3 nucleotide sequence: TGTGCCAGCAGTTATGATTCCAGCGCGACCTACGAGCAGTACTTC.

The chain's CDR3 is CASSSGQGNTEAFF. Written as DNA, the CDR3 is TGTGCCAGCAGCTCGGGACAGGGGAACACTGAAGCTTTCTTT. This chain connects TRBV11-2 to TRBJ1-1, with 9 nucleotides matching TRBD1. Germline assignment: CDR1 SGHAT and CDR2 FQNNGV. The V and J ends lost 4 bases and 1 base, in that order; junction bases with no gene match: 1. This CDR3 is built from 14 residues.

The chain joins TRBV7-8 to TRBJ1-1; TRBD1 is a possible D gene (6 bases). Germline lookup yields CDR1 SGHVS and CDR2 FQNEAQ. The CDR3 runs to 14 residues. V was clipped by 4 bases and J by 0 bases, with 9 bases between them. The CDR3 sequence: CASSSRTVNTEAFF. CDR3 coding DNA: TGTGCCAGCAGCTCGAGGACAGTGAACACTGAAGCTTTCTTT. Filled out from reference TRBV7-8 and TRBJ1-1, the complete variable domain reads GAGVSQSPRYKVAKRGQDVALRCDPISGHVSLFWYQQALGQGPEFLTYFQNEAQLDKSGLPSDRFFAERPEGSVSTLKIQRTQQEDSAVYLCASSSRTVNTEAFFGQGTRLTVV.

This rearrangement joins TRBV25-1 to TRBJ2-1, with 10 bases matching TRBD2. CDR1 MGHDK and CDR2 SYGVNS come from the germline V gene. J gave up 6 bases and V 2 bases, and 4 bases lay outside the gene matches. This CDR3 has 15 residues. CDR3 bases: TGTGCCAGCAGTGAAGGTAGCGGGAGGATCAATGAGCAGTTCTTC. This codes for CASSEGSGRINEQFF.

The chain couples TRBV6-5 to TRBJ1-5; no reliable D call. Germline V gene sequence: CDR1 MNHEY, CDR2 SVGAGI. V lost 0 bases and J lost 7, with 13 bases in between. CDR3 length equals 15 residues. The chain's CDR3 is CASSYSHLGNQPQHF. The CDR3 region has the DNA TGTGCCAGCAGTTACTCCCATCTAGGGAACCAGCCCCAGCATTTT.

J is TRBJ2-1 and V is TRBV19, with D maybe TRBD1 (6 bases). V was clipped by 8 bases and J by 2 bases, with 16 bases between them. Looked up from germline, CDR1 is LNHDA and CDR2 is SQIVND (reference sequence). The length of the CDR3 is 15 residues. Written as DNA, the CDR3 is TGTGCCAGTGGTAAGACAGGAATCCCCTACAATGAGCAGTTCTTC. Protein sequence: CASGKTGIPYNEQFF.

By its share, this clone is medium-sized. The chain links TRBV27 to TRBJ1-4; D not certain. The germline CDR1 and CDR2 sequences are MNHEY and SMNVEV (reference sequence). The CDR3 extends over 16 amino acids. V lost 1 base and J lost 3, with 12 bases in between. The CDR3 sequence is CASSLYGFGANEKLFF. The CDR3 DNA reads as TGTGCCAGCAGTTTATACGGATTTGGGGCTAATGAAAAACTGTTTTTT.

J is TRBJ1-3 and V is TRBV30; D unresolved. Germline V gives CDR1 GTSNPN, CDR2 SVGIG (reference sequence). V lost 4 bases, J lost 2 bases, and 6 bases lay in between. The CDR3 spans 12 residues. As DNA, the CDR3 is TGTGCCTGGAATCCCACTGGAAACACCATATATTTT. This translates into CAWNPTGNTIYF.

V usage is TRBV20-1 and J usage is TRBJ2-7; tentatively, D is TRBD1 or TRBD2 (5 bases each). The CDR3 contains 13 residues. The V end lost 3 bases, the J end lost 3 bases, and 12 bases lay between the germline ends. Germline V gene data show CDR1 as DFQATT and CDR2 as SNEGSKA (reference sequence). The CDR3 nucleotides are TGCAGTGCTAGTCAGGGACGGTTCTACGAGCAGTACTTC. Its protein is CSASQGRFYEQYF.

The CDR3 sequence: CASSQGQGNYGYTF. The CDR3 nucleotides read TGTGCCAGCTCACAAGGACAGGGTAACTATGGCTACACCTTC. The V and J genes are TRBV18 and TRBJ1-2, with 8 bases identical to TRBD1. J was trimmed by 1 base and V by 4 bases; bases with no gene match: 2. CDR1 and CDR2 from the germline V gene are KGHSH and LQKENI. The CDR3 is made up of 14 amino acids.

This clone counts as medium-sized. The chain has TRBV6-4 and TRBJ2-1; possibly TRBD1 for D (5 bases). The germline CDR1 and CDR2 sequences are MRHNA and SNTAGT. The CDR3 sequence is 15 residues long. V was clipped by 6 bases and J by 1 base, with 13 bases between them. CDR3 coding DNA: TGTGCCAGCAGCCCCCAGGGTAGGTCCTACAATGAGCAGTTCTTC. This codes for CASSPQGRSYNEQFF.

This chain uses TRBV4-2 with TRBJ2-1, with 7 bases fitting TRBD2. The CDR3 spans 13 residues. The trim removed 0 bases at V and 16 bases at J, leaving 9 bases unmatched. Looked up from germline, CDR1 is LGHNA and CDR2 is YNFKEQ. CDR3 loop: CASSQESGTILFF. The CDR3 DNA is TGTGCCAGCAGCCAAGAGTCCGGGACTATATTATTCTTC.

This chain joins TRBV28 and TRBJ1-2, with TRBD1 matching over 9 bases. The germline gives CDR1 MDHEN, CDR2 SYDVKM. The ends lost 6 bases at V and 8 bases at J; junction bases unmatched: 7. The CDR3 has 13 amino acids. The CDR3 bases are TGTGCCAGCAGGGAACAGGGGGCGCGAGGCTACACCTTC. Protein sequence: CASREQGARGYTF.

The chain links TRBV19 to TRBJ2-1; 8 bases map to TRBD1. The CDR3 has 14 amino acids. V was pared by 7 bases and J by 4 bases, with 6 bases of the junction left unmatched. Germline CDR1 LNHDA, CDR2 SQIVND (reference sequence). CDR3 in DNA: TGTGCCAGTACAAGACAGGGGCTTTACAATGAGCAGTTCTTC. Translation: CASTRQGLYNEQFF.